The entry that follows covers one TCR beta chain sequence. There is no known antigen for this receptor. Per-base quality was not reported, and no clone a single base away is much larger than it. The time point label on this specimen signifies: baseline before first vaccination. Samples from vaccinated people were obtained from the UK trials COV001 and COV002, which included a single-blind randomized controlled phase 2/3 trial of AZD1222 (ChAdOx1 nCoV-19) in healthy adults. For TCRbeta chain sequencing, PBMC samples from trial participants were taken at day 0 and at day 28 after the second dose. This specimen comes from a study of T cell responses to AZD1222 COVID-19 vaccine (dated by TCRdb to the early 2020s). With regard to the full study: AZD1222 recipients given second doses at about 4 weeks or at about 12 weeks were pooled, since spike-specific TCR depth and breadth were not found to differ between the two schedules. Trial participants were enrolled by age into subgroups of 18-55, 56-69 and 70-plus years, and about 150, 27 and 61 TCR-sequenced participants, respectively, were included in these subgroups. A total of just over 230 trial participants underwent TCR sequencing, of whom roughly 210 had received two doses of AZD1222 and about 25 had received two doses of the MenACWY control vaccine. Study-level results and caveats: Most participants were white British and females outnumbered males, and the authors suggested that clonal diversity may have been underestimated. CD4 TCRs associated with the vaccine covered the entire spike protein, and the dominant responses were in regions 160-218 and 743-854. In the small 56-69-year group, the increase in depth fell short of significance, most likely because of low power. Because no day 14 peak-response samples were available, repertoires were characterized only after the peak T cell response. After two AZD1222 doses, both the breadth and the depth of spike-specific TCRs were significantly higher than at day 0 and than in MenACWY recipients. Reportedly, close to half of the unique spike-specific TCRs recognized epitopes lying outside the regions that are mutated in the B.1.351 and B.1.1.7 variants. Conclusions about previously exposed vaccinees were limited because only six AZD1222 recipients were SARS-CoV-2 seropositive at baseline.

According to the germline V gene, CDR1 reads SNHLY and CDR2 reads FYNNEI. From V the trimming removes 11 bases and from J it removes 2 bases, while the gene matches leave 8 bases of the junction unaccounted for. Taken from cysteine to phenylalanine, the CDR3 has 13 residues. The CDR3 DNA has 39 bases and is translated from base 1. The CDR3 regions of human TCRbeta chains were analyzed by immunosequencing. On the study's bioinformatics: Repertoire TCRs were checked for matches against a reference library of SARS-CoV-2-specific TCRs that had been generated using the MIRA antigen-specificity platform. Breadth meant the fraction of unique TCRs that were SARS-CoV-2-associated, whereas depth meant the fraction of total T cells that were SARS-CoV-2-associated. Using the MIRA data, every spike-specific TCR was mapped to the spike region that the TCR reacted to and assigned to either a CD4 or a CD8 class. Log10-transformed breadth and depth values were compared by one-way ANOVA with Sidak's multiple comparisons tests. This immuneACCESS table, as held by TCRdb, lists in-frame sequences with V and J called but not all clones. Of the missing ones, under half trace to an unresolved V gene in checked studies; the others have no known cause. Clone size and the V and J calls come from that table; the DNA yielded D and trimming. For this sample there are around 65,000 clones; about 74% appear just once. Over 12% of the sample is taken by the ten largest.

This clonotype was sampled from an adult in good health. Sequenced here: peripheral blood, sampled on day 0 of AZD1222 vaccination. The rearranged segments are TRBV2 and TRBJ1-1, with 7 central nucleotides matching TRBD1. The nucleotides are TGTGCCGAACTTGAGGGGGCTAACACTGAAGCTTTCTTT. Its coded protein is CAELEGANTEAFF.